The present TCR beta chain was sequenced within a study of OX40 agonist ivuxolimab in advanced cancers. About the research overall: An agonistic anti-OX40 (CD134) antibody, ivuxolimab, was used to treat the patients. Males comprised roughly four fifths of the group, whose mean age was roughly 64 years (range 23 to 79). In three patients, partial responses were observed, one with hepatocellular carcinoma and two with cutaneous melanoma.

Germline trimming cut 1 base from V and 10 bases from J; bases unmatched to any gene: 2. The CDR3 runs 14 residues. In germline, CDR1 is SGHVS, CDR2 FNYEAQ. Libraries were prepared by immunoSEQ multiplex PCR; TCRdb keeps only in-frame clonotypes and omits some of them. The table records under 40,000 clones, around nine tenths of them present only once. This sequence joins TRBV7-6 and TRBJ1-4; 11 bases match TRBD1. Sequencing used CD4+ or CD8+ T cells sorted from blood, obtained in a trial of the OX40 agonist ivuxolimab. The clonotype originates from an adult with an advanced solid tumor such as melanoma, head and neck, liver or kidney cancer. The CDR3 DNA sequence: TGTGCCAGCAGCTTAGATGGGACAGGGGGAAAACTGTTTTTT. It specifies CASSLDGTGGKLFF.